Listed below are T cell receptor beta chains from one sample, sequenced in a study of T cell responses to AZD1222 COVID-19 vaccine. The method was immunoSEQ multiplex PCR; TCRdb's version includes in-frame clones alone and lacks a portion of them. The profile shows some 150,000 clones, about nine tenths of them singletons. Sequenced material: peripheral blood, taken on day 0 of AZD1222 vaccination. Receptors were obtained from an adult in good health. Both conserved end residues are part of each CDR3. The D gene is left open where the match is weak. Only some rows state a clone size, as once, few, many or a class for expanded clones.

CDR3 DNA,CDR3 protein,J gene,D gene,V gene,CDR3 length,clone size
TGCGCCAGCAGCTTGGCCGGCGGGGCGGCTGAAGCTTTCTTT,CASSLAGGAAEAFF,TRBJ1-1,-,TRBV5-1,14,once
TGTGCCAGCAGTTACGTGGTGAGCACTGAAGCTTTCTTT,CASSYVVSTEAFF,TRBJ1-1,-,TRBV6-5,13,-
TGTGCCAGCAGCTTTCTAGGGGAAAACACTGAAGCTTTCTTT,CASSFLGENTEAFF,TRBJ1-1,-,TRBV7-2,14,-
TGTGCCAGCAGCTTACAGCCAGGGGGGGACTATGGCTACACCTTC,CASSLQPGGDYGYTF,TRBJ1-2,TRBD1,TRBV7-2,15,once
TGTGCCAGCCGCTCCGGACTCGACGGAGAGACCCAGTACTTC,CASRSGLDGETQYF,TRBJ2-5,-,TRBV5-4,14,-
TGTGCCAGCAGGGCCGGGACAGAGAGTACCGGGGAGCTGTTTTTT,CASRAGTESTGELFF,TRBJ2-2,TRBD1,TRBV5-4,15,-
TGTGCCAGCAGCCGGATCGGACTAGGTGCCAATGAGCAGTTCTTC,CASSRIGLGANEQFF,TRBJ2-1,TRBD2,TRBV7-9,15,-
TGTGCCACCAGTGCCTTTAACGAGCAGTACTTC,CATSAFNEQYF,TRBJ2-7,-,TRBV24-1,11,once
TGTGCCAGCAGTTTGAAGGTCCGGACTGAAGCTTTCTTT,CASSLKVRTEAFF,TRBJ1-1,-,TRBV12-3/TRBV12-4,13,-
TGTGCCACCAGCAGTGGGACAGGGACAAAACTGTTTTTT,CATSSGTGTKLFF,TRBJ1-4,TRBD1,TRBV15,13,-
TGTGCCGTCAGGACAGCTGGGGACACCGGGGAGCTGTTTTTT,CAVRTAGDTGELFF,TRBJ2-2,-,TRBV10-3,14,-
TGTGCCAGCAGTCTCACGGCCCCCTACGAGCAGTACTTC,CASSLTAPYEQYF,TRBJ2-7,-,TRBV12-3/TRBV12-4,13,-
TGTGCCAGCGGAGATATGAACTTGGGCTACACCTTC,CASGDMNLGYTF,TRBJ1-2,-,TRBV2,12,-
TGTGCCAGCAGCTCCCAGACCGCAGAAAAACTGTTTTTT,CASSSQTAEKLFF,TRBJ1-4,-,TRBV7-2,13,-
TGTGCCAGCAGTGAATATTTGGTCGGAGTTACAGATACGCAGTATTTT,CASSEYLVGVTDTQYF,TRBJ2-3,-,TRBV25-1,16,once
TGTGCCAGCAGCCCGACTAGCGGGACCTCCTACGAGCAGTACTTC,CASSPTSGTSYEQYF,TRBJ2-7,TRBD2,TRBV5-4,15,-
TGTGCCAGTAGTGCATTAGCGGGGGAAACCGGGGAGCTGTTTTTT,CASSALAGETGELFF,TRBJ2-2,TRBD2,TRBV19,15,-
TGTGCCAGCAGTATTACAGGTTTGGGCTACGAGCAGTACTTC,CASSITGLGYEQYF,TRBJ2-7,-,TRBV2,14,-
TGTGCCAGCAGCCAAGGGGGGGAAACTGAGCAGTTCTTC,CASSQGGETEQFF,TRBJ2-1,-,TRBV3-1/TRBV3-2,13,-
TGTGCCAGCAGCGCGGGAGGGAATGAAAACACCATATATTTT,CASSAGGNENTIYF,TRBJ1-3,-,TRBV9,14,-
TGTGCCAGTAGTATAGTTGGGTGGACTGAAGCTTTCTTT,CASSIVGWTEAFF,TRBJ1-1,-,TRBV19,13,-
TGTGCCATCGGGGCCTCCACCGGGGAGCTGTTTTTT,CAIGASTGELFF,TRBJ2-2,-,TRBV28,12,-
TGTGCCAGCAGTTTAACCGACAGGGCGATCGCTGAAGCTTTCTTT,CASSLTDRAIAEAFF,TRBJ1-1,TRBD1,TRBV6-5,15,-
TGTGCCAGCAGCGTAGGTGGCATCGGGGGCACAGATACGCAGTATTTT,CASSVGGIGGTDTQYF,TRBJ2-3,-,TRBV9,16,-
TGTGCCAGCAGCTCGAACGGCCTAGGGGGCGACACCGGGGAGCTGTTTTTT,CASSSNGLGGDTGELFF,TRBJ2-2,TRBD1,TRBV11-3,17,-
TGCGCCAGCAGCCCCGGGGATCGGGGGGCCAACGTCCTGACTTTC,CASSPGDRGANVLTF,TRBJ2-6,-,TRBV10-1,15,-
TGTGCCAGCAGCTTAGACGAGGCTCAGCCCCAGCATTTT,CASSLDEAQPQHF,TRBJ1-5,-,TRBV7-2,13,-
TGTGCCAGCAGCTTGGGGGGGCGGCAGTACTTC,CASSLGGRQYF,TRBJ2-7,-,TRBV5-6,11,-
TGTGCCAGCTCACTTGACAGGGGTAAAAGTTCACCCCTCCACTTT,CASSLDRGKSSPLHF,TRBJ1-6,TRBD1,TRBV18,15,-
TGTGCCAGCAACGTCCACGCGGGGGGCTACACCTTC,CASNVHAGGYTF,TRBJ1-2,-,TRBV2,12,-
TGCGCCAGCAGCTTGGCGGCTAGCGGTTACAATGAGCAGTTCTTC,CASSLAASGYNEQFF,TRBJ2-1,TRBD2,TRBV5-1,15,-
TGTGCCAGTAGTATAGGGTCCGGATGGAGCACTGAAGCTTTCTTT,CASSIGSGWSTEAFF,TRBJ1-1,-,TRBV19,15,-
TGTGCCAGCAGTACAAGGGACGAAAATTCACCCCTCCACTTT,CASSTRDENSPLHF,TRBJ1-6,-,TRBV28,14,-
TGCGCCAGCAGTCAATCGACCTTCACAGGCCGGATCGAGCAGCCCCAGCATTTT,CASSQSTFTGRIEQPQHF,TRBJ1-5,-,TRBV23-1,18,-
TGTGCCAGCTCACCACCGGGCGGGGGGATCTATGGCTACACCTTC,CASSPPGGGIYGYTF,TRBJ1-2,-,TRBV18,15,-
TGTGCCAGCAGCGTAGGTGGGGGGACTAGCGGGAGTTACAATGAGCAGTTCTTC,CASSVGGGTSGSYNEQFF,TRBJ2-1,TRBD2,TRBV9,18,-
TGTGCCAGCTCACCGAGTACCTACTATGGCTACACCTTC,CASSPSTYYGYTF,TRBJ1-2,-,TRBV18,13,-
TGCGCCAGCAGCCTCACCGGGAGCTCTGGGGCCAACGTCCTGACTTTC,CASSLTGSSGANVLTF,TRBJ2-6,-,TRBV5-1,16,-
TGTGCCAGCAGCCCTGACCCGCGCTCTGGGGCCAACGTCCTGACTTTC,CASSPDPRSGANVLTF,TRBJ2-6,-,TRBV7-9,16,-
TGTGCCAGCAGTTTCCGCCTAGCGCAAAGCACAGATACGCAGTATTTT,CASSFRLAQSTDTQYF,TRBJ2-3,-,TRBV27,16,-
TGCGCCAGCAGCACGCGGGTAGCCGTCGCGGAGACCCAGTACTTC,CASSTRVAVAETQYF,TRBJ2-5,-,TRBV5-1,15,-
TGTGCCAGCAGCCCCACCCGGTCGGGAGGAGTAAACATTCAGTACTTC,CASSPTRSGGVNIQYF,TRBJ2-4,TRBD2,TRBV2,16,-
TGTGCCAGCAGTGAAGTGACCGACGAGCAGTACTTC,CASSEVTDEQYF,TRBJ2-7,-,TRBV6-1,12,-
TGTGCCAGCAGCGTAGGAACGGTAGATGGCTACACCTTC,CASSVGTVDGYTF,TRBJ1-2,-,TRBV9,13,-
TGCGCCAGCCGGGGAGGGGATACGCAGTATTTT,CASRGGDTQYF,TRBJ2-3,TRBD2,TRBV10-2,11,-
TGCGCCAGCAGCCAAGATGGCGGGACCCGACCGGGGCAGCCCCAGCATTTT,CASSQDGGTRPGQPQHF,TRBJ1-5,-,TRBV4-1,17,-
TGTGCCAGTAGCCAGCCGCCACTAGCGGGAGTTTACGAGCAGTACTTC,CASSQPPLAGVYEQYF,TRBJ2-7,TRBD2,TRBV19,16,-
TGTGCCAGTAGTCCCCGAGGGTCTAATGAAAAACTGTTTTTT,CASSPRGSNEKLFF,TRBJ1-4,-,TRBV19,14,-
TGTGCCAGCAGCCCCTTGGGCCAGAGGGCGTCGAACACCATATATTTT,CASSPLGQRASNTIYF,TRBJ1-3,-,TRBV7-9,16,-
TGTGCCATCAGTGACCTGGTGGGGAGGGTTAGCACAGATACGCAGTATTTT,CAISDLVGRVSTDTQYF,TRBJ2-3,TRBD2,TRBV10-3,17,-
TGTGCCAGCTGGGGGAGCTCCTACAATGAGCAGTTCTTC,CASWGSSYNEQFF,TRBJ2-1,-,TRBV27,13,-
TGTGCCAGCAGCCAAGGCCCGGGACAGGGCGACACCGGGGAGCTGTTTTTT,CASSQGPGQGDTGELFF,TRBJ2-2,TRBD1,TRBV14,17,-
TGTGCCAGCAGTTACTCCCCCAGGACCAGTGGAAACACCATATATTTT,CASSYSPRTSGNTIYF,TRBJ1-3,-,TRBV6-5,16,-
TGTGCCAGCAGCCTGGGGCAGATATCCGGGGAGCTGTTTTTT,CASSLGQISGELFF,TRBJ2-2,-,TRBV5-6,14,-
TGCGCCAGCAGTATGGGAAGAACCTATGGCTACACCTTC,CASSMGRTYGYTF,TRBJ1-2,-,TRBV5-1,13,-
TGCAGCGTTGAAAAGGGGACCGGCTACGAGCAGTACTTC,CSVEKGTGYEQYF,TRBJ2-7,-,TRBV29-1,13,-